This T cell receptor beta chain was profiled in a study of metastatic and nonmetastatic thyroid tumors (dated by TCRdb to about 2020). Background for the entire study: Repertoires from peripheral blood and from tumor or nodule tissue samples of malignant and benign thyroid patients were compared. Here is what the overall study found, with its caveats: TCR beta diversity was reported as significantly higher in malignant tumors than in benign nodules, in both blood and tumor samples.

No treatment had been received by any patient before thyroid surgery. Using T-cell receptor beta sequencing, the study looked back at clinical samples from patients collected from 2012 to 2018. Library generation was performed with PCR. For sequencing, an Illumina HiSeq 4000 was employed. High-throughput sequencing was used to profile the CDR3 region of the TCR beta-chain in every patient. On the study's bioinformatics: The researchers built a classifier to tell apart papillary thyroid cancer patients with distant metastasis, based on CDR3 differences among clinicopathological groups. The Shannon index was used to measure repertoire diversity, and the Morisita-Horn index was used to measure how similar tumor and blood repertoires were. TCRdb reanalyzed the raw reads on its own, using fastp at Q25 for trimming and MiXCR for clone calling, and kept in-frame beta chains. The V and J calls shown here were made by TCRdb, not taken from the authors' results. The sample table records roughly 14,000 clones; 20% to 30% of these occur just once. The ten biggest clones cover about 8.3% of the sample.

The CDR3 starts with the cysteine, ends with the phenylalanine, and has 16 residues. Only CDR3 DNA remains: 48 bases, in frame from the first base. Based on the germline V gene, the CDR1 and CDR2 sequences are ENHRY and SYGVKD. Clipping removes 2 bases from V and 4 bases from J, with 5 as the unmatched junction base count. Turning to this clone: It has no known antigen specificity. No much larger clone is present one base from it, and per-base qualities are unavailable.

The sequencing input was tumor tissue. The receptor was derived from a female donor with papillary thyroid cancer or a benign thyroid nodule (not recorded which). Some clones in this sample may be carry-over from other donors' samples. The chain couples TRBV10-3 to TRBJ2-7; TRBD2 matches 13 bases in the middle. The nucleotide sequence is TGTGCCATCAGTGAGCCGAGGACTAGCGGGAGTTACGAGCAGTACTTC. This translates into CAISEPRTSGSYEQYF.